The sequence of this TCR beta chain was determined in a study of blood T cell repertoires in COVID-19. The overall study: The origin of the acute and convalescent COVID-19 samples was the United States, Italy and Spain.

Using immunoSEQ multiplex PCR, the repertoire was profiled, and TCRdb retains in-frame clones only, with some absent. The sample holds some 130,000 clones, roughly 84% seen once. This CDR3 spans 16 amino acids. The V and J ends lost 6 bases and 4 bases, in that order; junction bases with no gene match: 12. Looked up from germline, CDR1 is LNHDA and CDR2 is SQIVND (reference sequence). The chain is built from TRBV19 and TRBJ2-3; 8 nucleotides match TRBD1. This TCR came from a human donor in a cohort sampled during active COVID-19. Sequencing was done on a sample of peripheral blood. CDR3 loop: CASSAPRTGNPDTQYF. The CDR3 bases are TGTGCCAGTAGCGCCCCAAGGACAGGGAACCCAGATACGCAGTATTTT.